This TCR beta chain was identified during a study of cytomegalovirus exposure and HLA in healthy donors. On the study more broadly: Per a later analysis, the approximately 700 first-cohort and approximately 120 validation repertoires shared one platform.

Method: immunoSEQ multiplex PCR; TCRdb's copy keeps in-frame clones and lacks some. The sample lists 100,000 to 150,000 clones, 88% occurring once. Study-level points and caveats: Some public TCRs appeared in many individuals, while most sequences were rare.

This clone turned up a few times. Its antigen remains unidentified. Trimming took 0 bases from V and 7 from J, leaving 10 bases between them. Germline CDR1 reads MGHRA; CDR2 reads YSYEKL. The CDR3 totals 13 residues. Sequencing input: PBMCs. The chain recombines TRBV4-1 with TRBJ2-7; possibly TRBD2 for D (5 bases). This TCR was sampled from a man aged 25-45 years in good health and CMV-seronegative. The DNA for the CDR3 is TGCGCCAGCAGCCAAGACCGGGATTGGGAGCAGTACTTC. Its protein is CASSQDRDWEQYF.